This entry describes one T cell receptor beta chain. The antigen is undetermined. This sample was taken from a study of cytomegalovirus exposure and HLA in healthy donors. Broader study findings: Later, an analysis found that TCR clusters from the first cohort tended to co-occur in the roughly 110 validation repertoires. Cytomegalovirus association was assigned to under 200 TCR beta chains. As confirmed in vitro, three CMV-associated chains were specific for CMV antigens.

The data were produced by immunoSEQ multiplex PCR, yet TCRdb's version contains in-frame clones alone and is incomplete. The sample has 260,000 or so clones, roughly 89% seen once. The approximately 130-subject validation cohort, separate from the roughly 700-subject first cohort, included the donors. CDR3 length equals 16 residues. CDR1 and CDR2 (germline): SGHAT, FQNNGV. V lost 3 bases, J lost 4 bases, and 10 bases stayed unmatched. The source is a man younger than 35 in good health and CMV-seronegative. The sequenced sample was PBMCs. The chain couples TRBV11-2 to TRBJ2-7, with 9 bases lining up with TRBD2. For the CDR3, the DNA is TGTGCCAGCAGCTTCGGGCCTGGACTAGCGTTTTACGAGCAGTACTTC. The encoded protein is CASSFGPGLAFYEQYF.